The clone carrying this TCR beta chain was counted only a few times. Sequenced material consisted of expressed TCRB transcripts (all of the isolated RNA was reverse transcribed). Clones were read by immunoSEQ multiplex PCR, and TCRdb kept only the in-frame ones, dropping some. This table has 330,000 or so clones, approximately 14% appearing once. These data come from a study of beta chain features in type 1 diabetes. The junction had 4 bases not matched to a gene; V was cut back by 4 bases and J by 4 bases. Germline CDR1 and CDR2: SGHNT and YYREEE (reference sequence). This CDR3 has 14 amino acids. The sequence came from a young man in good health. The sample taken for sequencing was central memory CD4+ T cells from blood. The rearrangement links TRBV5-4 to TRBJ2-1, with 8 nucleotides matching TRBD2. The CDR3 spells CASSVPSGYNEQFF. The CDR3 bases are TGTGCCAGCAGCGTGCCTAGCGGGTACAATGAGCAGTTCTTC.